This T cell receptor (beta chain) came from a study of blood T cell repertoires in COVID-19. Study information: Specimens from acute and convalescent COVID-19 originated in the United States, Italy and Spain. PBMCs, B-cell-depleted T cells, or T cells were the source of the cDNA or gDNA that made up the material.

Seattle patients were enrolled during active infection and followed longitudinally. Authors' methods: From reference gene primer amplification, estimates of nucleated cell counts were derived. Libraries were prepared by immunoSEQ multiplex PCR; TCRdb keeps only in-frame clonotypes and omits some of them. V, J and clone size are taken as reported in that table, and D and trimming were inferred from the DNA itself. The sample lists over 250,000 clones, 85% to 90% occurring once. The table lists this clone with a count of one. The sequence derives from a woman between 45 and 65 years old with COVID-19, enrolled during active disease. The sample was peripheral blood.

CDR3 DNA: TGTGCCAGCAGCTTAGTTACTAGCGGGATCTATGAGCAGTTCTTC. It translates to CASSLVTSGIYEQFF. The rearrangement uses TRBV7-9 and TRBJ2-1; TRBD2 matches at 10 bases. The trim removed 1 base at V and 8 bases at J, leaving 5 bases unmatched. This CDR3 is built from 15 residues. CDR1 SEHNR and CDR2 FQNEAQ come from the germline V gene (reference sequence). Full variable domain (missing parts from reference TRBV7-9 and TRBJ2-1): DTGVSQNPRHKITKRGQNVTFRCDPISEHNRLYWYRQTLGQGPEFLTYFQNEAQLEKSRLLSDRFSAERPKGSFSTLEIQRTEQGDSAMYLCASSLVTSGIYEQFFGPGTRLTVL.